These 19 T cell receptor beta chains were sequenced from one sample in a study of siplizumab effects on memory and regulatory T cells. Profiled with immunoSEQ multiplex PCR; TCRdb holds only in-frame clones, not every one. The sample has about 100,000 clones; about 93% are singletons. The sample taken for sequencing was non-Treg CD4+ T cells sorted from blood. The receptor set was obtained from a human donor in good health.

The chain uses TRBV11-1 and TRBJ1-1; D remains ambiguous. This CDR3 has 13 amino acids. V was shortened by 1 base and J by 1 base, with 4 bases between the two germline ends. From germline, CDR1 is SGHAT and CDR2 FQDESV (reference sequence). The CDR3: CASSLGENTEAFF. The CDR3, as DNA: TGTGCCAGCAGCTTAGGAGAGAACACTGAAGCTTTCTTT.

V and J are TRBV4-2 and TRBJ1-5; TRBD1 is a possible D gene (5 bases). V was pared by 0 bases and J by 0 bases, with 9 bases between. This CDR3 has 16 amino acids. Per the germline V gene, CDR1 is LGHNA and CDR2 is YNFKEQ. CDR3 in DNA: TGTGCCAGCAGCCAAGATTCGGGGGATAGCAATCAGCCCCAGCATTTT. Translation: CASSQDSGDSNQPQHF.

DNA of the CDR3: TGTGCCAGCAGCTTAGAAGGGAACAGGGCTAAGCCCCAGCATTTT. As protein: CASSLEGNRAKPQHF. The chain couples TRBV7-2 to TRBJ1-5; maybe TRBD1 (6 bases). The CDR3 is 15 residues long. Trimming stripped 1 base from V and 8 bases from J, with 15 bases between. CDR1 SGHTA and CDR2 FQGNSA come from the germline V gene.

To note about this clone: At one boundary the junction diverges from the germline segment, which might be a read error. V usage is TRBV2 and J usage is TRBJ2-4; D may be TRBD2 (5 bases). CDR1 is SNHLY, CDR2 FYNNEI, per germline. This CDR3 has 13 amino acids. The chain's CDR3 is CASSESAGGPGNF. The CDR3 DNA reads TGTGCCAGCAGTGAATCAGCCGGTGGCCCCGGGAACTTC.

This clone was seen once. The chain links TRBV2 to TRBJ2-2; 10 bases agree with TRBD2. The CDR3 spans 15 residues. Germline V gene data show CDR1 as SNHLY and CDR2 as FYNNEI. With 2 bases clipped from V and 4 bases from J, the junction kept 1 base outside the gene matches. The CDR3 protein is CASSERTSGTGELFF. The CDR3 coding sequence is TGTGCCAGCAGTGAAAGGACTAGCGGCACCGGGGAGCTGTTTTTT.

The chain uses TRBV9 and TRBJ2-1; TRBD2 matches 10 bases. The trim removed 0 bases at V and 3 bases at J, leaving 6 bases unmatched. Germline V gene data show CDR1 as SGDLS and CDR2 as YYNGEE. The CDR3 consists of 17 residues. The CDR3: CASSVEPGLAVYNEQFF. CDR3 in DNA: TGTGCCAGCAGCGTAGAGCCAGGACTAGCGGTCTACAATGAGCAGTTCTTC.

This chain uses TRBV29-1 with TRBJ2-3, with D maybe TRBD2 (5 bases). CDR1 is SQVTM and CDR2 is ANQGSEA in the germline V gene. Trimming removed 7 bases at V and 2 bases at J, with 7 bases between. This CDR3 comprises 11 residues. CDR3 in DNA: TGCAGCGCCGACTACACAGATACGCAGTATTTT. Translating gives CSADYTDTQYF.

V gene TRBV28 combines with J gene TRBJ1-2; D is ambiguous. CDR3 length: 14 amino acids. Germline CDR1 and CDR2: MDHEN and SYDVKM. Trimming took off 2 bases at V and 2 bases at J, with 9 bases between the two ends. As DNA, the CDR3 is TGTGCCAGCAGTTTAATTGGCCTAAACTATGGCTACACCTTC. It encodes CASSLIGLNYGYTF.

V is TRBV9 and J is TRBJ2-2, with a possible D match to TRBD2 (7 bases). The V gene lost 7 bases and the J gene lost 5 bases, with 18 bases spanning the gap. Germline V CDR1 and CDR2: SGDLS, YYNGEE. This CDR3 region has 15 residues. In DNA, the CDR3 is TGTGCCAGCCACCGGGGGGCCAAGGGGACCGGGGAGCTGTTTTTT. Translation: CASHRGAKGTGELFF.

Note on this clone: A junction boundary mismatches the germline segment, possibly from a read error. V usage is TRBV4-1 and J usage is TRBJ2-1; 11 bases are shared with TRBD2. CDR1 and CDR2 (germline): MGHRA, YSYEKL. The CDR3 is made up of 21 amino acids. This CDR3 reads CASSQIPSGRKSNRSHNEQFF. The CDR3 DNA follows: TGCGCCAGCAGCCAAATTCCTAGCGGGAGGAAGTCTAATCGCTCCCACAATGAGCAGTTCTTC.

V usage is TRBV18 and J usage is TRBJ2-2; no clear D. The CDR3 is made up of 13 amino acids. The V end lost 6 bases, the J end lost 2 bases, and 7 bases lay between the germline ends. Germline V gene data show CDR1 as KGHSH and CDR2 as LQKENI. CDR3 coding DNA: TGTGCCAGCTCTAACGGAAACACCGGGGAGCTGTTTTTT. Residues: CASSNGNTGELFF.

The V gene is TRBV7-6, the J gene TRBJ2-5; 7 bases fit TRBD1. CDR3 size: 17 residues. CDR1 is SGHVS and CDR2 is FNYEAQ in the germline V gene. The V segment lost 2 bases and the J segment 4 bases; nucleotides outside the gene matches: 13. CDR3 nucleotide sequence: TGTGCCAGCAGCTTATTCTTCCGGGACAGAGGAGGAGAGACCCAGTACTTC. It codes for CASSLFFRDRGGETQYF.

This chain connects TRBV18 to TRBJ1-1; D remains unclear. Germline V lookup: CDR1 KGHSH, CDR2 LQKENI. There are 13 residues in the CDR3. V was trimmed by 3 bases and J by 0 bases, leaving 5 bases between them. In DNA form, the CDR3 reads TGTGCCAGCTCACCTACGCTGAACACTGAAGCTTTCTTT. Amino acid sequence: CASSPTLNTEAFF.

J is TRBJ1-6 and V is TRBV7-9; no clear D. Germline CDR1 SEHNR, CDR2 FQNEAQ (reference sequence). The CDR3 consists of 14 residues. Trimming shortened V by 1 base and J by 10 bases, and 11 bases separated the two germline ends. The CDR3 loop reads CASSLESEGSPLHF. Written as DNA, the CDR3 is TGTGCCAGCAGCTTAGAGTCTGAGGGATCACCCCTCCACTTT.

The V and J genes are TRBV6-5 and TRBJ2-7; perhaps TRBD1 as D (6 bases). This CDR3 is built from 15 residues. Germline CDR1 is MNHEY and CDR2 is SVGAGI. Trimming took off 6 bases at V and 7 bases at J, with 22 bases between the two ends. CDR3 bases: TGTGCCAGCAGACAGTCCCGGGCACAGGGAACTGAGCAGTACTTC. Translation gives CASRQSRAQGTEQYF.

The chain couples TRBV5-1 to TRBJ1-2; no firm D call. The germline V gene encodes CDR1 SGHRS and CDR2 YFSETQ. CDR3 length: 14 amino acids. V was pared by 4 bases and J by 2 bases, with 12 bases between. As DNA, the CDR3 is TGCGCCAGCAGCGAACACACTCGGAACTATGGCTACACCTTC. It specifies CASSEHTRNYGYTF. Full variable domain (rest looked up from reference TRBV5-1 and TRBJ1-2): KAGVTQTPRYLIKTRGQQVTLSCSPISGHRSVSWYQQTPGQGLQFLFEYFSETQRNKGNFPGRFSGRQFSNSRSEMNVSTLELGDSALYLCASSEHTRNYGYTFGSGTRLTVV.

This clone was seen a single time. This chain's CDR3 is CASSETGVRNEKLFF. The CDR3 nucleotides read TGTGCCAGCAGTGAAACTGGGGTGCGCAATGAAAAACTGTTTTTT. This chain connects TRBV25-1 to TRBJ1-4; D call uncertain. Germline CDR1 is MGHDK and CDR2 is SYGVNS. The length of the CDR3 is 15 residues. V lost 2 bases and J lost 5, with 12 bases in between.

The rearrangement uses TRBV5-1 and TRBJ1-1; D is perhaps TRBD1 (5 bases). V dropped 0 bases and J dropped 6 bases, with 12 bases sitting between them. The germline V gene has CDR1 SGHRS and CDR2 YFSETQ. This CDR3 has 14 amino acids. CDR3 loop: CASSLVGWDPEAFF. DNA of the CDR3: TGCGCCAGCAGCTTGGTCGGTTGGGACCCTGAAGCTTTCTTT.

Here the CDR3 reads CASSLMGGREKLFF. The CDR3 DNA sequence: TGCGCCAGCAGCTTGATGGGGGGCCGGGAAAAACTGTTTTTT. This chain links TRBV5-1 with TRBJ1-4, with a tentative D call TRBD1 (6 bases). The CDR3 has 14 residues. Germline CDR1 and CDR2: SGHRS and YFSETQ. The V and J ends lost 1 base and 8 bases respectively, with 12 bases between them.